The 23 T cell receptor beta chains reported below all come from one sample, sequenced in a study of CD8+ T cells in alopecia areata. Documented treatment: oral pan-JAK inhibitor, 5-10 mg twice daily. Reverse transcription of extracted RNA yielded cDNA, which provided the sequencing template. The repertoire was sequenced with immunoSEQ multiplex PCR; TCRdb's copy has only in-frame clones and lacks some. The table shows around 290,000 clones, with about three fifths occurring only once. Here the sequenced sample was CD4+ T cells sorted from blood, taken at week 24, from a patient treated with tofacitinib. These receptors were taken from a human donor with alopecia areata.

The chain couples TRBV6-5 to TRBJ1-6; D gene unclear. The CDR3 has 12 amino acids. From germline, CDR1 is MNHEY and CDR2 SVGAGI. V lost 5 bases and J lost 3, with 2 bases in between. As DNA, the CDR3 is TGTGCCAGCAGTGACTATAATTCACCCCTCCACTTT. Its translation is CASSDYNSPLHF.

J is TRBJ1-5 and V is TRBV15; the D is unclear. Germline V lookup: CDR1 LNHNV, CDR2 YYDKDF (reference sequence). V lost 0 bases and J 11 bases, leaving 14 bases between the germline ends. This CDR3 is 14 amino acids long. Written as DNA, the CDR3 is TGTGCCACCAGCAGAGATCTGGGCAGAAAGTCCCAGCATTTT. This sequence encodes CATSRDLGRKSQHF. The full variable domain, completed using reference TRBV15 and TRBJ1-5, is DAMVIQNPRYQVTQFGKPVTLSCSQTLNHNVMYWYQQKSSQAPKLLFHYYDKDFNNEADTPDNFQSRRPNTSFCFLDIRSPGLGDTAMYLCATSRDLGRKSQHFGDGTRLSIL.

V usage is TRBV6-6 and J usage is TRBJ1-1; D remains unclear. V lost 6 bases, J lost 0 bases, and 11 bases lay in between. There are 14 residues in the CDR3. CDR1 is MNHNY, CDR2 SVGAGI, per germline (reference sequence). CDR3 nucleotide sequence: TGTGCCAGCAGGTCAGTGGCTCTGAACACTGAAGCTTTCTTT. Protein product: CASRSVALNTEAFF.

The CDR3 region is CASSQEPGTGYSDTQYF. The CDR3 DNA follows: TGTGCCAGCAGCCAAGAACCAGGGACAGGCTACTCAGATACGCAGTATTTT. This chain links TRBV14 with TRBJ2-3; 8 nucleotides agree with TRBD1. After removal of 0 bases from V and 4 bases from J, the junction contained 9 bases not matched to a gene. Looked up from germline, CDR1 is SGHDN and CDR2 is FVKESK. This CDR3 has 17 residues.

This rearrangement joins TRBV5-1 to TRBJ2-6; D is unresolved. This CDR3 region has 16 residues. The V end lost 1 base, the J end lost 0 bases, and 8 bases lay between the germline ends. Germline V gene sequence: CDR1 SGHRS, CDR2 YFSETQ. The chain's CDR3 is CASSLSLTSGANVLTF. Here the CDR3 DNA reads TGCGCCAGCAGCTTGAGCCTGACCTCTGGGGCCAACGTCCTGACTTTC.

This clone was seen a handful of times. This chain joins TRBV27 and TRBJ2-3, with a tentative D call TRBD1 (5 bases). The ends were cut back, 2 bases at V and 1 base at J, with 10 bases in the middle. CDR1 and CDR2 (germline): MNHEY, SMNVEV (reference sequence). The CDR3 spans 15 residues. The CDR3 region has the DNA TGTGCCAGCAGTTTAGATGGGGCCGGCACAGATACGCAGTATTTT. The encoded protein is CASSLDGAGTDTQYF.

The chain employs TRBV30 and TRBJ2-1, with D possibly TRBD2 on 5 matching bases. Trimming took off 0 bases at V and 6 bases at J, with 15 bases between the two ends. Per the germline V gene, CDR1 is GTSNPN and CDR2 is SVGIG (reference sequence). There are 15 residues in the CDR3. The CDR3 DNA is TGTGCCTGGAGTGTCCTTTCCCGGGGTGGCAATGAGCAGTTCTTC. Amino acid sequence: CAWSVLSRGGNEQFF.

The J gene is TRBJ1-1, the V gene TRBV5-1, with D possibly matching TRBD1 (6 bases). The CDR3 length is 15 residues. The germline V and J ends were trimmed by 0 bases and 4 bases, with 13 bases remaining between them. CDR1 and CDR2 (germline): SGHRS, YFSETQ. CDR3 amino acids: CASSLDRTGATEAFF. In DNA, the CDR3 is TGCGCCAGCAGCTTGGACCGCACGGGGGCCACTGAAGCTTTCTTT.

The chain carries TRBV30 and TRBJ2-7; the D is unclear. Germline V gene sequence: CDR1 GTSNPN, CDR2 SVGIG (reference sequence). The CDR3 has 13 amino acids. V gave up 7 bases and J gave up 3 bases, with 16 bases separating them. CDR3 bases: TGTGCCTCCACGAAAGCCGAAGGCTACGAGCAGTACTTC. This gives the protein CASTKAEGYEQYF.

This rearrangement joins TRBV4-1 to TRBJ2-2, with a possible D match to TRBD2 (6 bases). The ends were cut back, 6 bases at V and 1 base at J, with 15 bases in the middle. In germline, CDR1 is MGHRA, CDR2 YSYEKL. CDR3 length: 16 residues. In nucleotides, the CDR3 is TGCGCCAGCAGGACCCTCTTGGGGGGGAACACCGGGGAGCTGTTTTTT. Translated, it gives CASRTLLGGNTGELFF.

This clone was seen more than once but under ten times. This chain uses TRBV30 with TRBJ1-5; D is possibly TRBD1 (6 bases). From germline, CDR1 is GTSNPN and CDR2 SVGIG (reference sequence). The length of the CDR3 is 13 residues. V lost 2 bases, J lost 5 bases, and 10 bases lay in between. CDR3 nucleotide sequence: TGTGCCTGGAGTCTGGCAGGGGATCAGCCCCAGCATTTT. Its protein is CAWSLAGDQPQHF. The entire variable domain, with the rest obtained from reference TRBV30 and TRBJ1-5, is as follows: SQTIHQWPATLVQPVGSPLSLECTVEGTSNPNLYWYRQAAGRGLQLLFYSVGIGQISSEVPQNLSASRPQDRQFILSSKKLLLSDSGFYLCAWSLAGDQPQHFGDGTRLSIL.

This clone turned up a few times. The rearrangement links TRBV7-2 to TRBJ1-2; 8 bases line up with TRBD1. The CDR3 runs to 16 residues. Losses at the gene ends were 1 base for V and 2 bases for J; bases not matched to a gene: 6. CDR1 and CDR2 from the germline V gene are SGHTA and FQGNSA. The CDR3 sequence: CASSLVSGTGNYGYTF. In DNA, the CDR3 is TGTGCCAGCAGCTTAGTTTCGGGGACAGGCAACTATGGCTACACCTTC.

The genes are TRBV30 and TRBJ2-4; TRBD2 aligns across 9 bases. The CDR3 has 15 amino acids. Looked up from germline, CDR1 is GTSNPN and CDR2 is SVGIG (reference sequence). The V segment lost 0 bases and the J segment 13 bases; nucleotides outside the gene matches: 13. The CDR3 protein is CAWSVQAGGLPFQYF. As DNA, the CDR3 is TGTGCCTGGAGTGTACAAGCGGGGGGCCTCCCATTCCAGTACTTC.

The genes are TRBV2 and TRBJ1-2; D is perhaps TRBD1 (6 bases). Germline values: CDR1 SNHLY, CDR2 FYNNEI. The CDR3 sequence is 12 residues long. V was cut by 5 bases and J by 8 bases, with 12 bases left in between. Written as DNA, the CDR3 is TGTGCCAGCAGTCTGACAGGACCCGGCTACACCTTC. Translated, it gives CASSLTGPGYTF.

The V gene is TRBV5-4, the J gene TRBJ2-5; D possibly matches TRBD1 or TRBD2 (5 bases each). The V end was cut by 4 bases, the J end by 1 base, with 11 bases between. This CDR3 region has 14 residues. Germline CDR1 reads SGHNT; CDR2 reads YYREEE (reference sequence). CDR3 residues: CASSGGHLQETQYF. CDR3 DNA: TGTGCCAGCAGCGGAGGACATCTCCAAGAGACCCAGTACTTC.

This clone was recorded only once. This chain joins TRBV9 and TRBJ1-2; no clear D. Between the trimmed V and J ends, which lost 4 bases and 7 bases, there was a span of 14 bases. The length of the CDR3 is 13 residues. Germline CDR1 is SGDLS and CDR2 is YYNGEE. CDR3 sequence: CASSPVADRGYTF. Here the CDR3 DNA reads TGTGCCAGCAGCCCCGTCGCGGATCGTGGCTACACCTTC.

This clone was observed a handful of times. This chain uses TRBV27 with TRBJ2-6; 7 nucleotides align to TRBD2. The germline gives CDR1 MNHEY, CDR2 SMNVEV (reference sequence). The CDR3 consists of 20 residues. The V segment lost 1 base and the J segment 0 bases; nucleotides outside the gene matches: 12. For the CDR3, the DNA is TGTGCCAGCAGTTTATATTTCCCCCTTGCGGGGGTCTCTGGGGCCAACGTCCTGACTTTC. Residues: CASSLYFPLAGVSGANVLTF.

This clone has more than one count but fewer than ten. In nucleotides, the CDR3 is TGTGCCAGCAGGGACATGGCCCAAAGCTCCTACAATGAGCAGTTCTTC. This encodes CASRDMAQSSYNEQFF. The V gene is TRBV11-2, the J gene TRBJ2-1; weak D call: TRBD1 (5 bases). V dropped 6 bases and J dropped 0 bases, with 15 bases sitting between them. There are 16 residues in the CDR3. From germline, CDR1 is SGHAT and CDR2 FQNNGV.

This clone has a handful of counts. This rearrangement joins TRBV29-1 to TRBJ1-2; 9 bases are a match to TRBD1. Trimming cost V 7 bases and J 5 bases; bases outside gene matches: 8. The CDR3 has 13 amino acids. Germline V gene data show CDR1 as SQVTM and CDR2 as ANQGSEA. CDR3 nucleotide sequence: TGCAGCGCACCGGGACAGGGTGTGTATGGCTACACCTTC. It is translated as CSAPGQGVYGYTF. Full variable domain (rest looked up from reference TRBV29-1 and TRBJ1-2): SAVISQKPSRDICQRGTSLTIQCQVDSQVTMMFWYRQQPGQSLTLIATANQGSEATYESGFVIDKFPISRPNLTFSTLTVSNMSPEDSSIYLCSAPGQGVYGYTFGSGTRLTVV.

The sample holds one count of this clone. In nucleotides, the CDR3 is TGTGCCAGCAGTGAGTCAGGGGGCCATGGCTACACCTTC. Residues: CASSESGGHGYTF. The chain carries TRBV25-1 and TRBJ1-2; 8 bases match TRBD1. CDR1 MGHDK and CDR2 SYGVNS come from the germline V gene. The V segment lost 3 bases and the J segment 6 bases; nucleotides outside the gene matches: 3. There are 13 residues in the CDR3.

This clone has more than one count but fewer than ten. The rearrangement joins TRBV5-4 to TRBJ2-7, with 10 bases identical to TRBD2. CDR3 length: 16 amino acids. The germline CDR1 and CDR2 sequences are SGHNT and YYREEE (reference sequence). J gave up 2 bases and V 4 bases, and 9 bases lay outside the gene matches. The CDR3 DNA sequence: TGTGCCAGCAGCCCCACTCCAGCGGGGGGGCCCTACGAGCAGTACTTC. This translates into CASSPTPAGGPYEQYF.

This rearrangement joins TRBV4-1 to TRBJ2-3; 8 bases line up with TRBD2. The CDR3 covers 16 residues. The trim removed 4 bases at V and 1 base at J, leaving 7 bases unmatched. Germline loops: CDR1 MGHRA, CDR2 YSYEKL. For the CDR3, the DNA is TGCGCCAGCAGCCGCAACGGGGGGGTCCGCACAGATACGCAGTATTTT. Encoded protein: CASSRNGGVRTDTQYF.

V gene TRBV5-6 combines with J gene TRBJ2-3; TRBD2 is a possible D gene (5 bases). The CDR3 is 12 amino acids. Germline CDR1 SGHDT, CDR2 YYEEEE. Trimming shortened V by 7 bases and J by 8 bases, and 14 bases separated the two germline ends. CDR3 loop: CASAGSGSTQYF. The CDR3 DNA follows: TGTGCCAGCGCTGGCTCGGGGAGTACGCAGTATTTT.